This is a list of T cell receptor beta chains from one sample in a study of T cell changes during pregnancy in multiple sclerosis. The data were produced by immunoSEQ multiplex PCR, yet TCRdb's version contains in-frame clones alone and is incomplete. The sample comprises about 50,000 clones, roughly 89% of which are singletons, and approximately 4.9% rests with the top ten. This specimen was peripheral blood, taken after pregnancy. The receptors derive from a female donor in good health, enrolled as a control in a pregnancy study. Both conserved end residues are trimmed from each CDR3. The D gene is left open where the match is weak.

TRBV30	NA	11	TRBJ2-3	AGETSSRDTQY
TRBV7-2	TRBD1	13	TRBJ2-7	ASRLTGTGIYEQY
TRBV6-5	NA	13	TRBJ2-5	ASSYSGGIQETQY
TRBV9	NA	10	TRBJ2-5	ASSGEGETQY
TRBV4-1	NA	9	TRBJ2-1	ASSRDTEQF
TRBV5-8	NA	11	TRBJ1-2	ASTSWGGDGYT
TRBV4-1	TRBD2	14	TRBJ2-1	ASSPGLREGVYEQF
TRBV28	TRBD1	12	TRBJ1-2	ASSSRQGGYGYT
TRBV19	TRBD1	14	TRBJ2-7	ASSIQPGQRGHEQY
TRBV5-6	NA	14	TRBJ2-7	ASSLDSGQPFYEQY
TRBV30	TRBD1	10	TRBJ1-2	AWSVDRVGYT
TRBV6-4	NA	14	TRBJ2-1	ASSVTPGLSSDEQF
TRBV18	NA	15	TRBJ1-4	ASSLKSITGSGEKLF
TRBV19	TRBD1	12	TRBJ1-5	ASNIDRGYQPQH
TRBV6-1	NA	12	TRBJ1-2	ASNEGSFSYGYT
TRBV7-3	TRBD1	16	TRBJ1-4	ASSFIRDRGTTNEKLF